A selection of T cell receptor beta chains follows, all from one sample in a study of blood T cell repertoires in COVID-19. This table comes from immunoSEQ multiplex PCR, and its TCRdb copy is limited to in-frame clones, with some not included. The table has 200,000 to 250,000 clones, 70% to 90% seen once. Specimen: peripheral blood. These receptors came from a man aged 50-59 years who had recovered from COVID-19. CDR3s include the opening cysteine and the closing phenylalanine or tryptophan. Fields, in order: V gene, clone size, D gene, J gene, CDR3 protein, CDR3 DNA. The D gene is left open where the match is weak. Some rows mark clone size as missing; the rest say once, few, many or name a class of expanded clone.

V gene: TRBV11-2
clone size: .
D gene: TRBD2
J gene: TRBJ2-7
CDR3 protein: CASSLGLVYEQYF
CDR3 DNA: TGTGCCAGCAGCCTTGGACTAGTTTACGAGCAGTACTTC

V gene: TRBV5-5
clone size: .
D gene: .
J gene: TRBJ2-2
CDR3 protein: CASRGISGQNTGELFF
CDR3 DNA: TGTGCCAGCAGGGGGATCTCGGGACAGAACACCGGGGAGCTGTTTTTT

V gene: TRBV7-9
clone size: .
D gene: TRBD1
J gene: TRBJ1-1
CDR3 protein: CASSDRQGATEAFF
CDR3 DNA: TGTGCCAGCAGCGACCGACAGGGGGCCACTGAAGCTTTCTTT

V gene: TRBV6-6
clone size: .
D gene: TRBD1
J gene: TRBJ2-7
CDR3 protein: CASSYPTGTDKVQYF
CDR3 DNA: TGTGCCAGCAGTTACCCCACCGGGACAGACAAAGTTCAGTACTTC

V gene: TRBV4-2
clone size: few
D gene: .
J gene: TRBJ2-7
CDR3 protein: CASSQDPGRGPYEQYF
CDR3 DNA: TGTGCCAGCAGCCAAGATCCCGGGAGAGGCCCCTACGAGCAGTACTTC

V gene: TRBV28
clone size: .
D gene: TRBD2
J gene: TRBJ2-3
CDR3 protein: CASSPPGLAGGSTDTQYF
CDR3 DNA: TGTGCCAGCAGTCCTCCGGGACTAGCGGGAGGCAGCACAGATACGCAGTATTTT

V gene: TRBV5-1
clone size: .
D gene: .
J gene: TRBJ2-3
CDR3 protein: CASSLPGDTQYF
CDR3 DNA: TGCGCCAGCAGCTTGCCCGGGGATACGCAGTATTTT

V gene: TRBV7-9
clone size: .
D gene: .
J gene: TRBJ2-7
CDR3 protein: CASSLDSFYEQYF
CDR3 DNA: TGTGCCAGCAGCTTGGACTCTTTCTACGAGCAGTACTTC

V gene: TRBV7-8
clone size: .
D gene: TRBD2
J gene: TRBJ2-1
CDR3 protein: CASSLLAVYNEQFF
CDR3 DNA: TGTGCCAGCAGCTTACTAGCGGTTTACAATGAGCAGTTCTTC

V gene: TRBV21-1
clone size: .
D gene: .
J gene: TRBJ1-2
CDR3 protein: CASTPTGGDGYTF
CDR3 DNA: TGTGCCAGCACCCCTACAGGGGGCGATGGCTACACCTTC

V gene: TRBV11-3
clone size: .
D gene: .
J gene: TRBJ2-3
CDR3 protein: CASSSSQGMTDTQYF
CDR3 DNA: TGTGCCAGCAGCTCTAGTCAGGGAATGACAGATACGCAGTATTTT

V gene: TRBV24-1
clone size: .
D gene: .
J gene: TRBJ2-1
CDR3 protein: CATSDPGTGDLAGSYNEQFF
CDR3 DNA: TGTGCCACCAGTGATCCCGGGACAGGGGACCTAGCGGGGTCCTACAATGAGCAGTTCTTC

V gene: TRBV18
clone size: .
D gene: TRBD1
J gene: TRBJ1-2
CDR3 protein: CASSPPGQGYGYTF
CDR3 DNA: TGTGCCAGCTCACCGCCGGGACAGGGGTATGGCTACACCTTC

V gene: TRBV7-2
clone size: .
D gene: TRBD2
J gene: TRBJ2-1
CDR3 protein: CASSRGLAGGNEQFF
CDR3 DNA: TGTGCCAGCAGCCGGGGACTAGCGGGAGGCAATGAGCAGTTCTTC

V gene: TRBV30
clone size: once
D gene: TRBD1
J gene: TRBJ2-1
CDR3 protein: CAWRQGATTYNEQFF
CDR3 DNA: TGTGCCTGGAGGCAGGGGGCTACTACCTACAATGAGCAGTTCTTC

V gene: TRBV7-9
clone size: .
D gene: .
J gene: TRBJ1-4
CDR3 protein: CASSRDTTNEKLFF
CDR3 DNA: TGTGCCAGCAGCCGGGACACAACTAATGAAAAACTGTTTTTT

V gene: TRBV7-6
clone size: few
D gene: TRBD2
J gene: TRBJ2-1
CDR3 protein: CASASGSYYNEQFF
CDR3 DNA: TGTGCCAGCGCTAGCGGGAGTTATTACAATGAGCAGTTCTTC

V gene: TRBV5-5
clone size: .
D gene: .
J gene: TRBJ2-6
CDR3 protein: CASSFGSGANVLTF
CDR3 DNA: TGTGCCAGCAGCTTCGGCTCTGGGGCCAACGTCCTGACTTTC

V gene: TRBV4-1
clone size: .
D gene: .
J gene: TRBJ2-3
CDR3 protein: CASSGGKVDTQYF
CDR3 DNA: TGCGCCAGCAGTGGGGGGAAAGTAGATACGCAGTATTTT

V gene: TRBV28
clone size: .
D gene: .
J gene: TRBJ1-3
CDR3 protein: CASSLQGSGENTIYF
CDR3 DNA: TGTGCCAGCAGTCTCCAGGGGAGTGGGGAAAACACCATATATTTT

V gene: TRBV9
clone size: .
D gene: TRBD2
J gene: TRBJ2-1
CDR3 protein: CASSVGGDYYNEQFF
CDR3 DNA: TGTGCCAGCAGCGTAGGAGGGGACTACTACAATGAGCAGTTCTTC

V gene: TRBV7-2
clone size: .
D gene: .
J gene: TRBJ2-3
CDR3 protein: CASSLNIQGYSATDTQYF
CDR3 DNA: TGTGCCAGCAGCTTAAACATACAGGGCTATTCGGCGACAGATACGCAGTATTTT

V gene: TRBV7-2
clone size: .
D gene: TRBD2
J gene: TRBJ2-5
CDR3 protein: CASSYGLAKETQYF
CDR3 DNA: TGTGCCAGCAGCTACGGACTAGCGAAAGAGACCCAGTACTTC

V gene: TRBV4-1
clone size: .
D gene: .
J gene: TRBJ2-5
CDR3 protein: CASSQDPGETQYF
CDR3 DNA: TGCGCCAGCAGCCAAGATCCGGGGGAGACCCAGTACTTC

V gene: TRBV15
clone size: few
D gene: TRBD1
J gene: TRBJ2-7
CDR3 protein: CATSRDPVTGANYEQYF
CDR3 DNA: TGTGCCACCAGCAGAGATCCCGTGACAGGGGCTAACTACGAGCAGTACTTC

V gene: TRBV29-1
clone size: .
D gene: TRBD1
J gene: TRBJ1-3
CDR3 protein: CSVLGQAVSGNTIYF
CDR3 DNA: TGCAGCGTTTTGGGACAGGCCGTCTCTGGAAACACCATATATTTT

V gene: TRBV19
clone size: .
D gene: .
J gene: TRBJ1-1
CDR3 protein: CASRQGLGTEAFF
CDR3 DNA: TGTGCCAGTAGGCAGGGACTGGGCACTGAAGCTTTCTTT

V gene: TRBV7-2
clone size: .
D gene: .
J gene: TRBJ2-3
CDR3 protein: CASSLRGAPDTQYF
CDR3 DNA: TGTGCCAGCAGCTTAAGGGGCGCCCCAGATACGCAGTATTTT

V gene: TRBV6-4
clone size: .
D gene: TRBD1
J gene: TRBJ2-7
CDR3 protein: CASSINPGTGQKQYF
CDR3 DNA: TGTGCCAGCAGTATCAACCCTGGGACAGGGCAGAAGCAGTACTTC

V gene: TRBV9
clone size: .
D gene: TRBD1
J gene: TRBJ2-2
CDR3 protein: CASSVDRGRHTGELFF
CDR3 DNA: TGTGCCAGCAGCGTAGACAGGGGGCGGCACACCGGGGAGCTGTTTTTT

V gene: TRBV5-1
clone size: .
D gene: .
J gene: TRBJ1-1
CDR3 protein: CASSYRRGASEAFF
CDR3 DNA: TGCGCCAGCAGCTACCGTCGGGGGGCCAGTGAAGCTTTCTTT

V gene: TRBV6-5
clone size: few
D gene: TRBD1
J gene: TRBJ1-1
CDR3 protein: CASSPRTGRGFRAFF
CDR3 DNA: TGTGCCAGCAGTCCGAGGACAGGGAGGGGTTTTCGGGCTTTCTTT

V gene: TRBV19
clone size: .
D gene: .
J gene: TRBJ1-2
CDR3 protein: CASSINPGGYGYTF
CDR3 DNA: TGTGCCAGTAGTATAAACCCTGGGGGGTATGGCTACACCTTC

V gene: TRBV19
clone size: .
D gene: TRBD1
J gene: TRBJ1-5
CDR3 protein: CASSRTGAPGNQPQHF
CDR3 DNA: TGTGCCAGTAGTAGGACAGGGGCCCCTGGCAATCAGCCCCAGCATTTT

V gene: TRBV28
clone size: .
D gene: .
J gene: TRBJ2-7
CDR3 protein: CASSVTRLGRYEQYF
CDR3 DNA: TGTGCCAGCAGTGTGACTAGACTGGGTCGGTACGAGCAGTACTTC

V gene: TRBV5-5
clone size: .
D gene: .
J gene: TRBJ2-5
CDR3 protein: CASSQDSLKGETQYF
CDR3 DNA: TGTGCCAGCAGTCAAGACTCCCTTAAAGGAGAGACCCAGTACTTC

V gene: TRBV24-1
clone size: once
D gene: .
J gene: TRBJ2-1
CDR3 protein: CATSDHGSLSYNEQFF
CDR3 DNA: TGTGCCACCAGTGACCACGGGTCCCTCTCCTACAATGAGCAGTTCTTC

V gene: TRBV2
clone size: .
D gene: TRBD2
J gene: TRBJ2-3
CDR3 protein: CASTGLAGVTDTQYF
CDR3 DNA: TGTGCCAGCACTGGACTAGCGGGAGTTACAGATACGCAGTATTTT

V gene: TRBV28
clone size: .
D gene: .
J gene: TRBJ2-6
CDR3 protein: CASSLIVQGRGANVLTF
CDR3 DNA: TGTGCCAGCAGTCTCATAGTACAGGGACGTGGGGCCAACGTCCTGACTTTC

V gene: TRBV4-1
clone size: .
D gene: TRBD2
J gene: TRBJ2-2
CDR3 protein: CASSQDGASGNIGELFF
CDR3 DNA: TGCGCCAGCAGCCAAGATGGGGCTAGCGGGAATATCGGGGAGCTGTTTTTT

V gene: TRBV5-4
clone size: .
D gene: TRBD2
J gene: TRBJ2-7
CDR3 protein: CASNPPRGEQYF
CDR3 DNA: TGTGCCAGCAACCCCCCGCGGGGGGAGCAGTACTTC

V gene: TRBV30
clone size: .
D gene: .
J gene: TRBJ2-7
CDR3 protein: CAGLAGEREQYF
CDR3 DNA: TGTGCCGGTCTAGCCGGAGAGAGGGAGCAGTACTTC

V gene: TRBV6-5
clone size: .
D gene: .
J gene: TRBJ2-3
CDR3 protein: CASSYSATELTDTQYF
CDR3 DNA: TGTGCCAGCAGTTACTCTGCGACAGAACTCACAGATACGCAGTATTTT

V gene: TRBV30
clone size: .
D gene: .
J gene: TRBJ1-1
CDR3 protein: CAWSVLKRNTEAFF
CDR3 DNA: TGTGCCTGGAGTGTACTTAAGCGGAACACTGAAGCTTTCTTT

V gene: TRBV28
clone size: .
D gene: .
J gene: TRBJ2-7
CDR3 protein: CASTQLRDNYEQYF
CDR3 DNA: TGTGCCAGCACTCAACTCCGGGACAACTACGAGCAGTACTTC